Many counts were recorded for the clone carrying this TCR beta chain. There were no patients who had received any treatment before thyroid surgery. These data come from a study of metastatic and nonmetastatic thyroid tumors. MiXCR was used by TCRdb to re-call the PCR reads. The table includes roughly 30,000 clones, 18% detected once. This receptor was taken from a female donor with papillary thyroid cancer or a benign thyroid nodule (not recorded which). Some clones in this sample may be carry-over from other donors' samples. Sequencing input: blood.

This chain's CDR3 is CASSLVAFRDGERGEQFF. The CDR3 region has the DNA TGTGCCAGCAGTTTAGTCGCCTTCAGGGACGGAGAAAGGGGTGAGCAGTTCTTC. V and J are TRBV12-3 or TRBV12-4 and TRBJ2-1; possibly TRBD1 or TRBD2 for D (5 bases each). Deletions cut 1 base from V and 9 bases from J, with 25 bases between. The CDR3 runs 18 residues.